This T cell receptor (beta chain) is from a study of T-cell reconstitution after alpha-beta-depleted transplantation in children. The germline CDR1 and CDR2 sequences are SGHRS and YFSETQ. CDR3 length equals 14 residues. Trimming cost V 4 bases and J 3 bases, with 13 bases left between them. This clonotype was counted at least ten times. It was with unique molecular identifiers that the TCRbeta library was prepared. Each CDR3 protein gets one entry after TCRdb re-called the PCR reads with MiXCR. The sample gives 330,000 or so distinct CDR3 sequences, about 9.5% of which show up once; less than 9% is in the top ten.

This sequence joins TRBV5-1 and TRBJ2-5, with D unresolved. The source of this sequence is a boy younger than two with acute myeloid leukemia, due to receive a stem cell transplant. Material: PBMCs, obtained before TCRalphabeta/CD19-depleted stem cell transplant. CDR3 coding DNA: TGCGCCAGCAGCCCGTCCCGGCTGGAAGAGACCCAGTACTTC. It codes for CASSPSRLEETQYF.